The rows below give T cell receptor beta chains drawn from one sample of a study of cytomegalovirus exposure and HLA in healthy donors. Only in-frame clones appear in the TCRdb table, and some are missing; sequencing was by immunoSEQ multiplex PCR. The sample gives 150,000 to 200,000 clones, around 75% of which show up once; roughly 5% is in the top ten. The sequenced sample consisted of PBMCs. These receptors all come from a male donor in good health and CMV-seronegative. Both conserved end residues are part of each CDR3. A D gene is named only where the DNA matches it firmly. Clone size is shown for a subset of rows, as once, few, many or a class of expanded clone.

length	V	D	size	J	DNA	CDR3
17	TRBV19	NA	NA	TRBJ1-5	TGTGCCAGTAGTATTTTTCTAGGGAGTGTAGAATATCAGCCCCAGCATTTT	CASSIFLGSVEYQPQHF
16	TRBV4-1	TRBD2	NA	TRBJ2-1	TGCGCCAGCAGCCAAACAGGACTAGCGGGAGTTCATGAGCAGTTCTTC	CASSQTGLAGVHEQFF
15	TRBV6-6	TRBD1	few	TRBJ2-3	TGTGCCAGCAGTAACCAGGGGGCAAACACAGATACGCAGTATTTT	CASSNQGANTDTQYF
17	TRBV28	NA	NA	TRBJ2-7	TGTGCCAGCAGTTTATGGCGGAGGGTCCGGGACAGCTACGAGCAGTACTTC	CASSLWRRVRDSYEQYF
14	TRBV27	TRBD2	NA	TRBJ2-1	TGTGCCAGCAATAAAATAGCGGGCCACAATGAGCAGTTCTTC	CASNKIAGHNEQFF
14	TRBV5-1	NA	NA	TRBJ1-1	TGCGCCAGCAGCTTGGGAGGGTATGGCGCTGAAGCTTTCTTT	CASSLGGYGAEAFF
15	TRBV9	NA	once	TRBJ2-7	TGTGCCAGCAGCGTAGCTGAGGGCGGCCCCTACGAGCAGTACTTC	CASSVAEGGPYEQYF
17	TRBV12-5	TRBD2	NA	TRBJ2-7	TGTGCTAGTGGTTCCAGGGCCATCGGGGGGACCTGGGGTGAGCAGTACTTC	CASGSRAIGGTWGEQYF
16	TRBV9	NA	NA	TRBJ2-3	TGTGCCAGCAGCGCGGGTACTCGGCCGCCGGCAGATACGCAGTATTTT	CASSAGTRPPADTQYF
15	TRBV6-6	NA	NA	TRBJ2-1	TGTGCCAGCAGTCCCCGGCAGGGGAGCTACAATGAGCAGTTCTTC	CASSPRQGSYNEQFF
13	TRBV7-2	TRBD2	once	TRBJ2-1	TGTGCCAGCAGCTCGCGGGGGACGGGGAAGCAGTTCTTC	CASSSRGTGKQFF
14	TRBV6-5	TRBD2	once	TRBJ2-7	TGTGCCAGCAGTCGGCAGCGGGGCCTCTACGAGCAGTACTTC	CASSRQRGLYEQYF
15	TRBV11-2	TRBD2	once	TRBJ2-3	TGTGCCAGCAGCTCCGGGGGACTACCTGGAGATACGCAGTATTTT	CASSSGGLPGDTQYF
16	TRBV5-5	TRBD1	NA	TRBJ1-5	TGTGCCAGCAGCTGGGGGACAGGGAATAGCAATCAGCCCCAGCATTTT	CASSWGTGNSNQPQHF
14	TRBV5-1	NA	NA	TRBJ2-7	TGCGCCAGCAGCTTGGTGGGGGGACTCTACGAGCAGTACTTC	CASSLVGGLYEQYF
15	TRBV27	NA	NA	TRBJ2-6	TGTGCCAGCAGTCCACACAACTCTGGGGCCAACGTCCTGACTTTC	CASSPHNSGANVLTF
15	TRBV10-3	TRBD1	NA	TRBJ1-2	TGTGCCATCAGGGCCCTCGGACAGGAGGACTATGGCTACACCTTC	CAIRALGQEDYGYTF
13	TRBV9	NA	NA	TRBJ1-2	TGTGCCAGCAGCTTAGAGGGGTTAAATGGCTACACCTTC	CASSLEGLNGYTF
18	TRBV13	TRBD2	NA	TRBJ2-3	TGTGCCAGCAGCTCCCATCTAGCGGGGGGGCCGGGCACAGATACGCAGTATTTT	CASSSHLAGGPGTDTQYF
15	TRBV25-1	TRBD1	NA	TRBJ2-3	TGTGCCAGCAGTGTCCCGGGACAGGGGATAGATACGCAGTATTTT	CASSVPGQGIDTQYF
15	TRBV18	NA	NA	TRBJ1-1	TGTGCCAGCTCACGAGACGACACCCCGAACACTGAAGCTTTCTTT	CASSRDDTPNTEAFF
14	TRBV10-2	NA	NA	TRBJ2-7	TGCGCCAGCAGTGAGACAGGGCCTATGTACGAGCAGTACTTC	CASSETGPMYEQYF
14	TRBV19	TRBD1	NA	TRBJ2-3	TGTGCCAGCAACCTCAGGGGGCAGGGAGATACGCAGTATTTT	CASNLRGQGDTQYF
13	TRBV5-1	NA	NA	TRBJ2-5	TGCGCCAGCAGCAACCCTAGCGAGGAGACCCAGTACTTC	CASSNPSEETQYF
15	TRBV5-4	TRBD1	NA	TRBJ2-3	TGTGCCAGCAGCTTGGAACCGACAGGGACAGATACGCAGTATTTT	CASSLEPTGTDTQYF